These 18 T cell receptor beta chains originate from one sample sequenced in a study of CD8 T cells in Susac syndrome. Roughly 0.45 to 1 ug RNA was reverse transcribed with random hexamers. Each CDR3 protein is one row after TCRdb ran MiXCR on the immunoSEQ multiplex PCR reads. This sample has some 80,000 distinct CDR3 sequences, with 94% found just once. Sequenced input: CD8+ T cells from PBMCs. Source of these receptors: a human donor in good health.

The chain carries TRBV3-1 and TRBJ2-1, with a possible D match to TRBD2 (5 bases). With 1 base removed from V and 8 bases from J, the gap between germline ends came to 15 bases. Germline values: CDR1 LGHDT, CDR2 YNNKEL (reference sequence). The CDR3 contains 15 residues. As DNA, the CDR3 is TGTGCCAGCAGCCAAGTTGGGTCGGGGAAGGATGAGCAGTTCTTC. Its protein product is CASSQVGSGKDEQFF.

The chain has TRBV15 and TRBJ2-1; 10 bases align to TRBD2. V shed 0 bases and J 9 bases; nucleotides not matched to a gene: 5. Per the germline V gene, CDR1 is LNHNV and CDR2 is YYDKDF (reference sequence). The CDR3 loop spans 15 amino acids. CDR3 region: CATSRDPGLASEQFF. For the CDR3, the DNA is TGTGCCACCAGCAGAGATCCGGGACTAGCGAGTGAGCAGTTCTTC.

This chain uses TRBV5-6 with TRBJ2-7; the match to TRBD1 covers 9 bases. Germline CDR1 SGHDT, CDR2 YYEEEE. With V trimmed by 4 bases and J by 5 bases, 4 bases remained unmatched. The CDR3 is 13 residues long. The CDR3 is CASSPDRGHEQYV. Here the CDR3 DNA reads TGTGCCAGCAGCCCGGACAGGGGCCACGAGCAGTACGTC.

The chain combines TRBV27 with TRBJ1-5, with 10 bases lining up with TRBD1. V dropped 2 bases and J dropped 4; count of bases not matched to a gene: 5. Germline V gene data show CDR1 as MNHEY and CDR2 as SMNVEV (reference sequence). This CDR3 has 16 residues. In nucleotides, the CDR3 is TGTGCCAGCAGTTTACTGGGACAGGGGTCGAATCAGCCCCAGCATTTT. Translating gives CASSLLGQGSNQPQHF.

The chain joins TRBV6-2 or TRBV6-3 to TRBJ1-1, with D possibly being TRBD1 (6 bases). CDR1 and CDR2 from the germline V gene are MNHEY and SVGEGT. This CDR3 has 14 residues. The V end was cut by 1 base, the J end by 1 base, with 7 bases between. The CDR3 is CASSYWTENTEAFF. Written as DNA, the CDR3 is TGTGCCAGCAGTTACTGGACAGAGAACACTGAAGCTTTCTTT.

This clonotype was seen only once. The V gene is TRBV28, the J gene TRBJ2-7; tentatively, D is TRBD1 (5 bases). Per the germline V gene, CDR1 is MDHEN and CDR2 is SYDVKM. Trimming took off 3 bases at V and 8 bases at J, with 20 bases between the two ends. This CDR3 is 15 amino acids long. The CDR3 DNA sequence: TGTGCCAGCAGTTTCCATACCTCTGGGGCTGACCAGCAGTACGTC. It yields the protein CASSFHTSGADQQYV.

CDR3 protein: CASSLESGEADTQYF. The CDR3 coding sequence is TGCGCCAGCAGCTTGGAGTCAGGGGAAGCAGATACGCAGTATTTT. The gene calls are TRBV5-1 and TRBJ2-3, with TRBD1 as a possible D gene (6 bases). Per the germline V gene, CDR1 is SGHRS and CDR2 is YFSETQ. This CDR3 is 15 amino acids long. Deletions cut 0 bases from V and 4 bases from J, with 12 bases between.

V and J are TRBV7-9 and TRBJ1-3; D is unresolved. Germline V lookup: CDR1 SEHNR, CDR2 FQNEAQ (reference sequence). The CDR3 has 14 amino acids. Trimming took 2 bases from V and 8 from J, leaving 13 bases between them. The CDR3 DNA follows: TGTGCCAGCAGCTTAACCGGACCCGCGGACACCATATATTTT. Amino acids: CASSLTGPADTIYF.

The chain links TRBV9 to TRBJ2-1; no firm D call. The length of the CDR3 is 14 residues. V lost 4 bases to trimming and J lost 8 bases, with 16 bases between them. Germline V CDR1 and CDR2: SGDLS, YYNGEE. CDR3 loop: CASSMHNTRDEQFF. The CDR3 DNA reads TGTGCCAGCAGCATGCACAATACACGGGATGAGCAGTTCTTC.

V is TRBV4-3 and J is TRBJ1-1; no clear D. Trimming cost V 4 bases and J 1 base, with 13 bases left between them. The germline V gene has CDR1 LGHNA and CDR2 YSLEER. There are 15 residues in the CDR3. The CDR3 here is CASSPGMDGNTEAFF. Written as DNA, the CDR3 is TGCGCCAGCAGCCCGGGCATGGACGGGAACACTGAAGCTTTCTTT.

This sequence joins TRBV20-1 and TRBJ2-7; 8 nucleotides agree with TRBD2. Per the germline V gene, CDR1 is DFQATT and CDR2 is SNEGSKA (reference sequence). V was clipped by 4 bases and J by 4 bases; unmatched bases: 12. The CDR3 spans 15 residues. The chain's CDR3 is CSAMRSGGSYYEQYF. The CDR3 DNA reads as TGCAGTGCTATGAGAAGCGGGGGAAGCTATTACGAGCAGTACTTC.

The chain couples TRBV29-1 to TRBJ1-3; D gene ambiguous. Germline V CDR1 and CDR2: SQVTM, ANQGSEA. This CDR3 has 12 residues. The ends were cut back, 0 bases at V and 9 bases at J, with 9 bases in the middle. This CDR3 reads CSVEDLEGTIYF. CDR3 nucleotide sequence: TGCAGCGTTGAAGATCTTGAAGGCACCATATATTTT.

Only a few counts were recorded for this clonotype. The gene calls are TRBV9 and TRBJ2-7; D not resolved. V was trimmed by 2 bases and J by 4 bases, leaving 13 bases between them. The germline gives CDR1 SGDLS, CDR2 YYNGEE. There are 14 residues in the CDR3. In nucleotides, the CDR3 is TGTGCCAGCAGCGTGGGCAGCCGAGCTTACGAGCAGTACTTC. Translating it yields CASSVGSRAYEQYF.

This chain connects TRBV29-1 to TRBJ2-2; the D gene is possibly TRBD2 (7 bases). Germline CDR1 and CDR2: SQVTM and ANQGSEA. The CDR3 extends over 13 amino acids. V lost 6 bases to trimming and J lost 6 bases, with 14 bases between them. The CDR3 spells CSVGGAGSGELFF. CDR3 coding DNA: TGCAGCGTGGGGGGGGCGGGCTCCGGGGAGCTGTTTTTT.

The chain carries TRBV20-1 and TRBJ1-5, with D perhaps matching TRBD1 (5 bases). Trimming removed 2 bases from V and 6 bases from J, with 11 bases in between. Germline V CDR1 and CDR2: DFQATT, SNEGSKA (reference sequence). The CDR3 totals 13 residues. CDR3 amino acids: CSARSGGGQPQHF. The CDR3 DNA sequence: TGCAGTGCTAGATCCGGGGGGGGTCAGCCCCAGCATTTT.

The V and J genes are TRBV20-1 and TRBJ2-1; D perhaps matches TRBD2 (5 bases). This CDR3 is 14 amino acids long. CDR1 DFQATT and CDR2 SNEGSKA come from the germline V gene (reference sequence). V was pared by 1 base and J by 7 bases, with 14 bases between. CDR3 DNA sequence: TGCAGTGCTAGAGCCTTAAAGCCGGGGAATGAGCAGTTCTTC. Translating it yields CSARALKPGNEQFF.

This clonotype appeared a few times. The V gene is TRBV7-6, the J gene TRBJ2-7, with D possibly being TRBD1 (5 bases). CDR3 length: 15 amino acids. Trimming took 2 bases from V and 3 from J, leaving 14 bases between them. From germline, CDR1 is SGHVS and CDR2 FNYEAQ. The CDR3 coding sequence is TGTGCCAGCAGCTTAAGGGCAGGGTTAAGCTACGAGCAGTACTTC. The encoded protein is CASSLRAGLSYEQYF.

V gene TRBV7-9 combines with J gene TRBJ1-1; 12 bases agree with TRBD1. The CDR3 length is 14 residues. Germline loops: CDR1 SEHNR, CDR2 FQNEAQ (reference sequence). The trim removed 4 bases at V and 10 bases at J, leaving 7 bases unmatched. The CDR3 sequence: CASSYIRDRGLAFF. The CDR3 DNA is TGTGCCAGCAGCTACATCCGGGACAGGGGGCTAGCTTTCTTT.